These T cell receptor beta chains were read from a single sample in a study of blood T cell repertoires in COVID-19. Assay used: immunoSEQ multiplex PCR; TCRdb lists only in-frame clones, some missing. Of approximately 200,000 clones in the sample, 80% to 90% are singletons; the top ten hold about 9.3%. The sample was PBMCs or T cells enriched from blood (not recorded which). The source of these receptors is a man aged 18 to 30 with acute COVID-19. The CDR3 runs from the conserved cysteine through the conserved F or W. The order of the fields is V gene, D gene, J gene, clone size, CDR3 protein, CDR3 DNA. D genes are given only for firm matches. The size of a clone is reported for some rows only, either as once, few or many, or as a class for expanded clones.

TRBV7-9	TRBD2	TRBJ2-1	.	CASSPNSGSSYNEQFF	TGTGCCAGCAGCCCGAATAGCGGGAGCTCCTACAATGAGCAGTTCTTC
TRBV3-1/TRBV3-2	.	TRBJ1-2	.	CASSQDFQGGYGYTF	TGTGCCAGCAGCCAAGATTTCCAGGGTGGCTATGGCTACACCTTC
TRBV4-3	TRBD1	TRBJ2-7	once	CASSQSRDRGGEQYF	TGCGCCAGCAGCCAAAGTAGGGACAGGGGAGGAGAGCAGTACTTC
TRBV28	TRBD1	TRBJ2-2	few	CASSRTGDTGELFF	TGTGCCAGTTCCCGTACAGGGGACACCGGGGAGCTGTTTTTT
TRBV6-5	.	TRBJ1-2	.	CASSYYGEDYGYTF	TGTGCCAGCAGTTACTACGGAGAAGACTATGGCTACACCTTC
TRBV21-1	.	TRBJ1-1	.	CATPRQPNTEAFF	TGTGCCACCCCGAGGCAGCCTAACACTGAAGCTTTCTTT
TRBV7-9	.	TRBJ2-7	.	CASSSRDIAYEQYF	TGTGCCAGCAGCTCCCGGGACATTGCCTACGAGCAGTACTTC
TRBV28	TRBD1	TRBJ1-1	.	CASSSLTTTISRDRLEAFF	TGTGCCAGCAGTTCGCTAACTACCACTATAAGCCGGGACAGACTTGAAGCTTTCTTT
TRBV28	TRBD1	TRBJ1-6	.	CASSLQGALNSPLHF	TGTGCCAGCAGTTTACAGGGGGCACTTAATTCACCCCTCCACTTT
TRBV25-1	TRBD2	TRBJ2-5	once	CASSGGLAGGKETQYF	TGTGCCAGCAGTGGTGGACTAGCGGGAGGGAAAGAGACCCAGTACTTC
TRBV19	TRBD1	TRBJ1-2	.	CATIQGAGYGYTF	TGTGCCACTATACAGGGGGCTGGATATGGCTACACCTTC
TRBV28	.	TRBJ1-4	.	CAAGLRVEEKLFF	TGTGCCGCGGGTCTTAGGGTGGAAGAAAAACTGTTTTTT
TRBV5-1	TRBD1	TRBJ1-1	.	CASSWGQGVAFF	TGCGCCAGCAGCTGGGGACAGGGGGTAGCTTTCTTT
TRBV28	.	TRBJ2-1	.	CASIPDGKYNEQFF	TGTGCCAGCATTCCCGACGGGAAATACAATGAGCAGTTCTTC
TRBV6-7	TRBD2	TRBJ2-7	.	CASSSGGVMYEQYF	TGTGCCAGCAGTTCGGGGGGAGTGATGTACGAGCAGTACTTC
TRBV5-4	.	TRBJ2-2	.	CASSGGLDAGELFF	TGTGCCAGCAGCGGGGGACTGGACGCCGGGGAGCTGTTTTTT
TRBV2	.	TRBJ1-2	.	CASTSPGGSYTF	TGTGCCAGCACCTCACCCGGGGGAAGCTACACCTTC
TRBV19	TRBD2	TRBJ2-7	.	CASSISSGISYEQYF	TGTGCCAGTAGTATCAGTAGCGGGATCTCCTACGAGCAGTACTTC
TRBV11-2	TRBD1	TRBJ2-7	.	CASSWDRGESYEQYF	TGTGCCAGCAGCTGGGACAGGGGGGAATCCTACGAGCAGTACTTC
TRBV7-9	.	TRBJ1-1	.	CASSPSGGLLNTEAFF	TGTGCCAGCAGCCCTAGTGGGGGACTTCTCAACACTGAAGCTTTCTTT
TRBV29-1	.	TRBJ1-2	.	CSVEHSYTF	TGCAGCGTTGAGCACAGTTACACCTTC
TRBV5-4	.	TRBJ2-7	.	CASSSLPLTQQYF	TGTGCCAGCAGCTCCCTACCTTTGACTCAGCAGTACTTC
TRBV6-5	.	TRBJ1-5	.	CASRGSNQPQHF	TGTGCCAGCAGGGGCAGCAATCAGCCCCAGCATTTT
TRBV30	TRBD1	TRBJ1-4	.	CAWSKDRGRTNEKLFF	TGTGCCTGGAGTAAGGACAGGGGGCGAACTAATGAAAAACTGTTTTTT
TRBV23-1	.	TRBJ1-5	.	CASRVTTPNQPQHF	TGCGCCAGCAGAGTTACAACCCCGAATCAGCCCCAGCATTTT
TRBV7-8	.	TRBJ1-5	.	CASSPDGHNQPQHF	TGTGCCAGCAGTCCGGACGGACACAATCAGCCCCAGCATTTT
TRBV30	TRBD1	TRBJ1-1	.	CAWRTGLEAFF	TGTGCCTGGAGGACAGGGCTTGAAGCTTTCTTT
TRBV19	TRBD2	TRBJ2-5	.	CASKASGQETQYF	TGTGCCAGTAAGGCTAGCGGGCAAGAGACCCAGTACTTC
TRBV9	.	TRBJ1-1	.	CASSAKTGGTEAFF	TGTGCCAGCAGCGCGAAGACAGGTGGGACTGAAGCTTTCTTT
TRBV3-1/TRBV3-2	TRBD2	TRBJ2-1	.	CASSQDRTSGSDRQFF	TGTGCCAGCAGCCAAGATCGGACTAGCGGGAGTGATCGGCAGTTCTTC
TRBV29-1	TRBD1	TRBJ1-5	few	CSAQGAGNQPQHF	TGCAGCGCACAGGGGGCAGGTAATCAGCCCCAGCATTTT
TRBV5-6	TRBD1	TRBJ1-1	.	CASSPGTGGFETEAFF	TGTGCCAGCAGCCCGGGGACAGGGGGATTTGAGACTGAAGCTTTCTTT
TRBV5-1	.	TRBJ2-5	.	CASSLGGGQETQYF	TGCGCCAGCAGCTTAGGGGGAGGGCAAGAGACCCAGTACTTC
TRBV7-8	TRBD1	TRBJ2-7	.	CASSLTGNYEQYF	TGTGCCAGCAGCTTGACAGGGAACTACGAGCAGTACTTC
TRBV24-1	TRBD1	TRBJ1-5	.	CATSESGGSQPQHF	TGTGCCACCAGTGAGTCAGGGGGGAGTCAGCCCCAGCATTTT
TRBV5-1	.	TRBJ2-2	few	CASSLDPASPSNTGELFF	TGCGCCAGCAGCTTGGACCCAGCGAGCCCCTCGAACACCGGGGAGCTGTTTTTT
TRBV4-1	.	TRBJ2-7	.	CASSQEEGGDEQYF	TGCGCCAGCAGCCAAGAGGAGGGTGGGGACGAGCAGTACTTC
TRBV15	.	TRBJ1-5	.	CATSRGLAGGNQPQHF	TGTGCCACCAGCAGAGGGCTTGCGGGGGGCAATCAGCCCCAGCATTTT
TRBV19	TRBD2	TRBJ2-5	.	CASSNAAGGLGETQYF	TGTGCCAGTAGTAATGCAGCGGGAGGTTTAGGAGAGACCCAGTACTTC
TRBV27	TRBD1	TRBJ1-1	.	CASSLSRGPDEAFF	TGTGCCAGCAGTTTATCCAGGGGGCCTGATGAAGCTTTCTTT
TRBV11-2	TRBD2	TRBJ2-7	.	CASNLAGGAYEQYF	TGTGCCAGCAACCTAGCGGGAGGGGCCTACGAGCAGTACTTC
TRBV4-3	.	TRBJ1-6	.	CASSQVQGGSPLHF	TGCGCCAGCAGCCAAGTACAGGGCGGTTCACCCCTCCACTTT
TRBV5-1	TRBD1	TRBJ2-3	.	CASSLDSGAAQGTQYF	TGCGCCAGCAGCTTGGACTCAGGAGCAGCACAGGGGACGCAGTATTTT
TRBV28	.	TRBJ1-2	.	CASRRDSANYGYTF	TGTGCCAGCAGACGAGACAGTGCTAACTATGGCTACACCTTC